Listed below are T cell receptor beta chains from one sample, sequenced in a study of siplizumab effects on memory and regulatory T cells. Using immunoSEQ multiplex PCR, the repertoire was profiled, and TCRdb retains in-frame clones only, with some absent. The table shows about 120,000 clones, with 93% occurring only once. Sequencing was done on a sample of non-Treg CD4+ T cells sorted from blood. The receptors were gathered from a human donor in good health. CDR3s include the opening cysteine and the closing phenylalanine or tryptophan. D genes are given only for firm matches. Clone size is not always given. Where it is, it says once, few, many or a class for expanded clones.

cdr3_aa	cdr3_nt	cdr3_length	clone_size	d_call	v_call	j_call
CASSQESGQGTQYF	TGCGCCAGCAGCCAAGAATCGGGGCAGGGAACGCAGTACTTC	14	.	.	TRBV4-3	TRBJ2-7
CAWSPTGRETQYF	TGTGCCTGGAGTCCGACAGGGAGAGAGACCCAGTACTTC	13	.	TRBD1	TRBV30	TRBJ2-5
CASKLGPPQHF	TGTGCCAGCAAGTTGGGACCGCCCCAGCATTTT	11	.	.	TRBV6-5	TRBJ1-5
CAWSVGRVGANVLTF	TGTGCCTGGAGTGTTGGCAGGGTCGGGGCCAACGTCCTGACTTTC	15	.	.	TRBV30	TRBJ2-6
CASGPTANEQYF	TGTGCCAGCGGTCCCACAGCCAACGAGCAGTACTTC	12	.	.	TRBV21-1	TRBJ2-7
CASSPRRTSGANEQFF	TGTGCCAGCAGCCCCCGTCGGACTAGCGGGGCCAATGAGCAGTTCTTC	16	once	TRBD2	TRBV9	TRBJ2-1
CSVGIGSYEQYF	TGCAGCGTTGGGATAGGCAGCTACGAGCAGTACTTC	12	.	.	TRBV29-1	TRBJ2-7
CASSLVRYGGAFF	TGTGCCAGCAGCTTAGTCCGGTATGGAGGAGCTTTCTTT	13	.	.	TRBV7-2	TRBJ1-1
CASSFQGEKLFF	TGTGCCAGCAGCTTTCAGGGGGAAAAACTGTTTTTT	12	.	.	TRBV7-6	TRBJ1-4
CASSPPSQEVTQYF	TGTGCCAGCTCACCACCTTCCCAGGAGGTGACCCAGTACTTC	14	few	.	TRBV18	TRBJ2-5
CASSPPGVPTDTQYF	TGTGCCAGCTCACCACCGGGCGTGCCGACAGATACGCAGTATTTT	15	.	.	TRBV18	TRBJ2-3
CASSLGSGVVEQYF	TGTGCCAGCAGCTTGGGGTCGGGGGTGGTTGAGCAGTACTTC	14	.	.	TRBV5-4	TRBJ2-7
CASSLASGETEAFF	TGCGCCAGCAGCTTGGCCTCAGGGGAGACTGAAGCTTTCTTT	14	few	.	TRBV5-1	TRBJ1-1
CASSLAAGQANTEAFF	TGCGCCAGCAGCTTGGCCGCGGGACAAGCGAACACTGAAGCTTTCTTT	16	.	.	TRBV5-1	TRBJ1-1
CASSPGPLEKLFF	TGCGCCAGCAGCCCTGGGCCCTTAGAAAAACTGTTTTTT	13	.	.	TRBV5-1	TRBJ1-4
CASSPSRDGRVSGELFF	TGTGCCAGCAGCCCTAGCCGGGACGGGAGGGTGTCTGGGGAGCTGTTTTTT	17	.	TRBD2	TRBV7-3	TRBJ2-2
CASSPRGGYEQYF	TGTGCCAGCTCACCCCGGGGGGGTTACGAGCAGTACTTC	13	.	TRBD2	TRBV18	TRBJ2-7
CASSLGGLSYGYTF	TGTGCCAGCAGCTTGGGGGGGTTAAGCTATGGCTACACCTTC	14	.	.	TRBV5-6	TRBJ1-2
CASSLGGPNQPQHF	TGTGCCAGCAGTCTAGGGGGCCCGAATCAGCCCCAGCATTTT	14	few	TRBD1	TRBV6-5	TRBJ1-5
CASTQPRMGRTEAFF	TGTGCCAGCACCCAGCCCAGGATGGGTCGAACTGAAGCTTTCTTT	15	.	.	TRBV5-6	TRBJ1-1
CASSPYTGELFF	TGTGCCAGTAGTCCCTACACCGGGGAGCTGTTTTTT	12	.	.	TRBV19	TRBJ2-2
CASSLGTLKNTGELFF	TGTGCCAGCTCACTAGGGACACTTAAGAACACCGGGGAGCTGTTTTTT	16	.	.	TRBV18	TRBJ2-2
CASSPDRAGTEAFF	TGTGCCAGCTCACCGGACAGGGCTGGCACTGAAGCTTTCTTT	14	.	TRBD1	TRBV18	TRBJ1-1
CASSLDFYSPLHF	TGTGCCAGCAGCTTAGACTTCTATTCACCCCTCCACTTT	13	.	.	TRBV7-2	TRBJ1-6
CASSPQTGETYEQYF	TGTGCCAGTAGTCCTCAGACAGGGGAGACATACGAGCAGTACTTC	15	.	TRBD1	TRBV19	TRBJ2-7
CASSLVQAVESYNSPLHF	TGTGCCAGCAGCTTAGTACAGGCCGTAGAGTCCTATAATTCACCCCTCCACTTT	18	once	.	TRBV11-2	TRBJ1-6
CASSLDRGPADTQYF	TGCGCCAGCAGCTTGGACAGGGGGCCGGCAGATACGCAGTATTTT	15	.	TRBD1	TRBV5-1	TRBJ2-3
CASSPQDRAEAFF	TGTGCCAGCTCACCACAGGACAGAGCTGAAGCTTTCTTT	13	.	.	TRBV18	TRBJ1-1
CASRPGGSYEQYF	TGTGCCAGCCGACCAGGGGGCTCCTACGAGCAGTACTTC	13	.	TRBD1	TRBV7-2	TRBJ2-7
CASSAQEGGFNQPQHF	TGTGCCAGCAGTGCCCAAGAAGGGGGATTCAATCAGCCCCAGCATTTT	16	.	.	TRBV2	TRBJ1-5
CASSGPSSYNSPLHF	TGTGCCAGCAGCGGCCCGAGCTCCTATAATTCACCCCTCCACTTT	15	once	.	TRBV9	TRBJ1-6
CASSPQGGTEAFF	TGTGCCAGCTCACCACAGGGAGGCACTGAAGCTTTCTTT	13	few	.	TRBV18	TRBJ1-1
CASSHPGLAGGSTDTQYF	TGTGCCAGCAGTCATCCGGGACTAGCGGGGGGGAGCACAGATACGCAGTATTTT	18	.	TRBD2	TRBV2	TRBJ2-3
CASSPTGGPETQYF	TGTGCCAGCAGCCCAACGGGGGGCCCAGAGACCCAGTACTTC	14	.	.	TRBV7-3	TRBJ2-5
CASRLGTTGELFF	TGTGCCAGCAGGCTCGGGACCACCGGGGAGCTGTTTTTT	13	.	.	TRBV28	TRBJ2-2
CASSPRLAGGLHYEQYF	TGTGCCAGCTCACCACGCCTAGCGGGGGGGCTACACTACGAGCAGTACTTC	17	.	TRBD2	TRBV18	TRBJ2-7
CASRASGGPMTTDTQYF	TGTGCCAGCAGGGCTAGCGGGGGCCCTATGACCACAGATACGCAGTATTTT	17	.	TRBD2	TRBV7-4	TRBJ2-3
CASSRQGAGYEQYF	TGTGCCAGCAGCAGACAGGGGGCTGGCTACGAGCAGTACTTC	14	.	TRBD1	TRBV6-1	TRBJ2-7